Below, 6 T cell receptor beta chains from the same sample are listed, as sequenced in a study of blood T cell repertoires in COVID-19. Assay: immunoSEQ multiplex PCR; the TCRdb copy retains only in-frame clones and omits some. This sample has about 190,000 clones, with 75% to 90% found just once. Sequenced material: peripheral blood. Receptors were obtained from a man aged 40-49 years with acute or convalescent COVID-19.

V and J are TRBV30 and TRBJ1-4, with 7 bases that match TRBD1. The CDR3 runs to 15 residues. V gave up 2 bases and J gave up 7 bases; unmatched junction bases: 10. Germline CDR1 is GTSNPN and CDR2 is SVGIG (reference sequence). The CDR3 is CAWSSPGTAFEKLFF. The CDR3 nucleotides are TGTGCCTGGAGTTCCCCGGGGACAGCTTTTGAAAAACTGTTTTTT.

The chain links TRBV12-3 or TRBV12-4 to TRBJ1-2; D call uncertain. The CDR3 contains 13 residues. V was clipped by 3 bases and J by 3 bases, with 8 bases between them. CDR3 amino acids: CASSLGGHYGYTF. The CDR3 DNA follows: TGTGCCAGCAGTTTGGGTGGGCACTATGGCTACACCTTC.

The V gene is TRBV6-4, the J gene TRBJ2-2, with D possibly matching TRBD1 (6 bases). Germline values: CDR1 MRHNA, CDR2 SNTAGT. Trimming cost V 8 bases and J 2 bases, with 15 bases left between them. The CDR3 covers 15 residues. The CDR3 sequence is CASVGARVNTGELFF. The DNA for the CDR3 is TGTGCCAGCGTGGGGGCCAGGGTCAACACCGGGGAGCTGTTTTTT.

V and J are TRBV30 and TRBJ2-4; D is ambiguous. The length of the CDR3 is 15 residues. From germline, CDR1 is GTSNPN and CDR2 SVGIG (reference sequence). V lost 0 bases to trimming and J lost 4 bases, with 13 bases between them. The chain's CDR3 is CAWSVGRGPKNIQYF. Here the CDR3 DNA reads TGTGCCTGGAGTGTAGGAAGAGGCCCTAAAAACATTCAGTACTTC.

The chain carries TRBV7-9 and TRBJ1-6; 8 bases line up with TRBD1. From germline, CDR1 is SEHNR and CDR2 FQNEAQ (reference sequence). The CDR3 runs 16 residues. Germline trimming cut 2 bases from V and 8 bases from J; bases unmatched to any gene: 8. CDR3 in DNA: TGTGCCAGCAGCTTACTTATCAGGGGGCGAGATTCACCCCTCCACTTT. As protein: CASSLLIRGRDSPLHF. The full variable domain, with the rest looked up from reference TRBV7-9 and TRBJ1-6, is DTGVSQNPRHKITKRGQNVTFRCDPISEHNRLYWYRQTLGQGPEFLTYFQNEAQLEKSRLLSDRFSAERPKGSFSTLEIQRTEQGDSAMYLCASSLLIRGRDSPLHFGNGTRLTVT.

The chain recombines TRBV5-4 with TRBJ1-3; perhaps TRBD1 as D (5 bases). The germline V gene encodes CDR1 SGHNT and CDR2 YYREEE (reference sequence). V lost 4 bases and J lost 3, with 20 bases in between. The CDR3 is 17 amino acids. In nucleotides, the CDR3 is TGTGCCAGCAGCCTCAGGGAGGGCGCAGGACGTGGAAACACCATATATTTT. Protein sequence: CASSLREGAGRGNTIYF.